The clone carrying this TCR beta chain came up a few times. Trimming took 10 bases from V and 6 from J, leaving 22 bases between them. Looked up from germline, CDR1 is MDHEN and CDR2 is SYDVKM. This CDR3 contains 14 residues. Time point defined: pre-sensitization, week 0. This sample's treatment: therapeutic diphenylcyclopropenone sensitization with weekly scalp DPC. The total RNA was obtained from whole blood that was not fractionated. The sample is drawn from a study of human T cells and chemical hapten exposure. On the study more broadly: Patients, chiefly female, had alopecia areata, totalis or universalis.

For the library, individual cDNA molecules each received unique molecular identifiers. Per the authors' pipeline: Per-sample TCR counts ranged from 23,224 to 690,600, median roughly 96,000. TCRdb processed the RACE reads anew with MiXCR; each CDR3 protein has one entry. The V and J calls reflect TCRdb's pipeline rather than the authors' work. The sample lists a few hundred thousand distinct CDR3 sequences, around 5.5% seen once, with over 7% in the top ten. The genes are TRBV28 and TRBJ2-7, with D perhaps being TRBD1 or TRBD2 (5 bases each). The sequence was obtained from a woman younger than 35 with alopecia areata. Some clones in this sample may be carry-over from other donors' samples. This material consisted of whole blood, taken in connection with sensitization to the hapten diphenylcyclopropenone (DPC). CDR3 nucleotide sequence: TGTGCCACCACTAAGCCGGGACGAGCAGGCGAGCAGTACTTC. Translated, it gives CATTKPGRAGEQYF.